The entry below describes one T cell receptor (beta chain). Its target antigen remains unknown. No much larger clone exists at a distance of one base, and base qualities are not known. These data come from a study of blood T cell repertoires in COVID-19 (dated by TCRdb to the early 2020s). For the study in its entirety: The collaborator samples originated in the United States, Italy and Spain and spanned the acute and convalescent phases of COVID-19. The prospective study material was composed of cDNA or gDNA derived from T cells, B-cell-depleted T cells, or PBMCs. Deeply sampled blood TCRbeta repertoires from subjects exposed to, actively infected with, or recovered from COVID-19 were included in the dataset. The repertoires were released in a freely available public database intended as a resource for research on the immune response to SARS-CoV-2. Samples came from the ongoing ImmuneRACE study (first 160 participants) plus 1,254 subjects from 6 global collaborators. Sample metadata almost always included a de-identified subject ID, COVID-19 status, age in years and sex. Where available, HLA class I and class II types were taken from metadata supplied by the sample provider and were not determined by assay-based typing.

The collaborating institutions used their own protocols to collect whole blood in K2EDTA tubes. For TCRbeta analysis, collaborators shipped samples in one of three forms: frozen whole blood, isolated PBMCs, or DNA extracted from either of those sample types. The investigation overall reported the following: The amount of clinical and demographic metadata varied by source and participant and was provided uncurated.

TCRbeta CDR3 regions were amplified from genomic DNA by means of the immunoSEQ Assay, a bias-controlled multiplex PCR. The authors processed their data as follows. The number of nucleated cells in each sample was estimated by amplification of reference gene primers within the assay. To quantify the absolute abundance of each unique TCRbeta CDR3 rearrangement, sequence reads were collapsed and filtered. For each sample, productive Simpson clonality was calculated as the square root of Simpson's diversity index across productive rearrangements. TCRdb limited this immuneACCESS table to in-frame rearrangements with V and J called. A share of clones is missing; checked studies link under half to unresolved V genes, and the rest is unexplained. Clone size and V and J calls were adopted from that table, with D and trimming inferred from the DNA. The sample data list around 19,000 clones, and roughly 87% of these were observed just once. Over 6.5% of the sample is held by the ten biggest clonotypes.

CDR1 LGHDT and CDR2 YNNKEL were looked up in the germline V gene (reference sequence). Trimming leaves V shorter by 3 bases and J shorter by 5 bases, with the junction holding 3 bases beyond the gene matches. The CDR3 sequence holds 13 residues, the cysteine and phenylalanine included. Only CDR3 DNA is held: 39 bases, read in frame from base 1. In this chain, TRBV3-1 (or the pseudogene TRBV3-2) is recombined with TRBJ2-5; 7 junctional bases match TRBD2. The sequencing sample was made of peripheral blood. This TCR was recovered from a human donor in a cohort sampled during active COVID-19. The donor label of this sample is uncertain. The CDR3 amino acid sequence is: CASSQTSSETQYF. In nucleotides, the sequence is TGTGCCAGCAGCCAGACTAGCTCGGAGACCCAGTACTTC.